The following is a T cell receptor (beta chain) sequence with its context. Its specific antigen is unknown. The sample holds no much larger clone one base away, and base qualities are not on file. The sample belongs to a study of OX40 agonist ivuxolimab in advanced cancers. With regard to the full study: Ivuxolimab, which targeted the costimulatory receptor OX40 (CD134), was an agonistic, fully human IgG2 monoclonal antibody. Intravenous ivuxolimab was administered to patients every 2 weeks at six dose levels: 0.01, 0.1, 0.3, 1.5, 3 and 10 mg/kg. Of the 50 to 55 patients in dose escalation, 19 had hepatocellular carcinoma, roughly 15 had melanoma, 9 had renal cell carcinoma and 9 had head and neck cancer. In the dose-escalation cohort, more than 75% of patients were male, and the mean age was about 55 years, with a range of 23 to 79. Patients were allowed to have had prior anti-PD-1, anti-PD-L1 or anti-CTLA-4 therapy, and 40% of the dose-escalation patients had previously received checkpoint inhibitors. Partial responses occurred in three dose-escalation patients: two with cutaneous melanoma and one with hepatocellular carcinoma. The purpose of peripheral TCRbeta sequencing was to test whether ivuxolimab changed TCR sequence diversity and led to clonal T-cell expansion. The paper describes the monotherapy dose-escalation part (N = 52 patients) of the phase I trial of ivuxolimab. General findings and caveats noted by the study authors: Partial responders in the 0.1-3.0 mg/kg groups had among the lowest normalized peripheral clonal expansion, especially among CD8+ T cells. Low levels of normalized T-cell clonal expansion were also shown by some nonresponding patients. After ivuxolimab, more expanded clones were found on average in CD8+ T cells than in CD4+ T cells. The antigen specificity of the peripheral T cells that underwent clonal expansion was not determined. Clonal expansion of both CD4+ and CD8+ blood T cells was observed from baseline to week 6 at doses 0.1 to 3.0 mg/kg.

Genomic DNA was extracted from sorted cells for sequencing of the TCRbeta CDR3 region. TCRbeta CDR3 regions were sequenced using the immunoSEQ Assay. TCRdb holds this immuneACCESS table with in-frame rearrangements only. Some clones are missing; in checked studies, unresolved V genes explain under half, and the rest has no known cause. This sample is represented by about 84,000 clones; about nine tenths of them were singletons. Together, the top ten hold over 0.15% of the sample. Patients with autoimmune disease history or receiving systemic immunosuppression were excluded from the trial. In every dose cohort, peripheral blood was drawn for TCR sequencing at baseline, cycle 4 day 1, and cycle 7 day 1. Samples came from an open-label, multicenter, first-in-human phase I dose-escalation trial of ivuxolimab. The trial enrolled adults with locally advanced or metastatic head and neck squamous cell, hepatocellular, melanoma or renal cell carcinoma. CD4+ and CD8+ T cells were sorted separately from peripheral blood before TCR sequencing.

Taken from the germline V gene (reference sequence), the CDR1 and CDR2 loops are MNHNY and SVGAGI. Unmatched junction bases come to 11, with V trimmed by 8 bases and J by 5 bases. The CDR3 contains 15 residues, cysteine and phenylalanine counted. The read is trimmed to its CDR3 DNA, 45 bases read in frame from base 1. Recombination connected TRBV6-6 to TRBJ2-5; TRBD2 fits 10 bases in the junction. The sequence came from an adult with an advanced solid tumor such as melanoma, head and neck, liver or kidney cancer. The sequences come from CD4+ or CD8+ T cells sorted from blood, collected in a trial of the OX40 agonist ivuxolimab. The CDR3 region has the sequence CASHHSGGAGETQYF. The DNA sequence reads TGTGCCAGCCACCACAGCGGGGGGGCTGGCGAGACCCAGTACTTC.